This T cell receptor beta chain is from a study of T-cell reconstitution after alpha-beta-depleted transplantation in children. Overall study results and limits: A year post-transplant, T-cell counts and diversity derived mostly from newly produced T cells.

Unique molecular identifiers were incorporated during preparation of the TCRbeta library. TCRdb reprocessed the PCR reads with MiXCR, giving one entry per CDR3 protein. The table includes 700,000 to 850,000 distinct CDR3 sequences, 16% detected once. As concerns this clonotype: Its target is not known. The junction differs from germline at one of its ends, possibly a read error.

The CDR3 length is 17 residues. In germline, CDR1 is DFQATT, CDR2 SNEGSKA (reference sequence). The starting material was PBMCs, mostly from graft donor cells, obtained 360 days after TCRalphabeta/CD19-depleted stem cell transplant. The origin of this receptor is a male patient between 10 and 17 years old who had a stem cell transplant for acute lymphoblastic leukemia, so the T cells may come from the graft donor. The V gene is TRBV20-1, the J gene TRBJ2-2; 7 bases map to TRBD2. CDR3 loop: CCARDPLEGGLAGELFF. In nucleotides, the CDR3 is TGCTGTGCTAGAGATCCACTAGAGGGAGGGCTCGCCGGGGAGCTGTTTTTT.